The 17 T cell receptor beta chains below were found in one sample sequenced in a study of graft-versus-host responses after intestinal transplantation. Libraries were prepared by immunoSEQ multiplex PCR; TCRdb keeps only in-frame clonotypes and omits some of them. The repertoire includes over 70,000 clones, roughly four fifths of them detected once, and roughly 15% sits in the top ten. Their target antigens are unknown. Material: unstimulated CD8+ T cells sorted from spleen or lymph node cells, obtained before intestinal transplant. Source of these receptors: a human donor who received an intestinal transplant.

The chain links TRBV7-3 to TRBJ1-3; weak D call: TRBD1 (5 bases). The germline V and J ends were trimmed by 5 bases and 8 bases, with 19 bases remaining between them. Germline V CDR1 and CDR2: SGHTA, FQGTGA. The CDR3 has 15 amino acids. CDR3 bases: TGTGCCAGCAGCCTTCAGGGATCGTTGGGAGACACCATATATTTT. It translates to CASSLQGSLGDTIYF.

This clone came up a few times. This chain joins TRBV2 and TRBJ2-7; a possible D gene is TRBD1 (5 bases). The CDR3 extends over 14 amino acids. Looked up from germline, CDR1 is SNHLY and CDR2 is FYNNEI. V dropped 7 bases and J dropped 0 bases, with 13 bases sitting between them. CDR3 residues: CASKGESISYEQYF. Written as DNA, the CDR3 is TGTGCCAGCAAAGGGGAATCGATCTCCTACGAGCAGTACTTC.

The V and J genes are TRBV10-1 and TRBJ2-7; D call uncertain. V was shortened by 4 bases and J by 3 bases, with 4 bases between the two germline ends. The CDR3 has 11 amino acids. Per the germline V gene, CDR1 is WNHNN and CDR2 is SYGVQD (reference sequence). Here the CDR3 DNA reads TGCGCCAGCAGTGCTAGCTACGAGCAGTACTTC. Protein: CASSASYEQYF.

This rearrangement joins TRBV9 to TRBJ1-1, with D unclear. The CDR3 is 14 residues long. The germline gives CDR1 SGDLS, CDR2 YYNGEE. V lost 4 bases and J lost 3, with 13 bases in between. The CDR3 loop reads CASSPVRRDTEAFF. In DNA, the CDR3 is TGTGCCAGCAGCCCCGTCCGGAGGGACACTGAAGCTTTCTTT.

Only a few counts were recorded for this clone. The CDR3 spells CASSFGVSSYNEQFF. CDR3 in DNA: TGTGCCAGCAGTTTTGGCGTTAGCTCCTACAATGAGCAGTTCTTC. The chain uses TRBV28 and TRBJ2-1; D unclear. Germline V lookup: CDR1 MDHEN, CDR2 SYDVKM. V gave up 3 bases and J gave up 0 bases, with 9 bases separating them. This CDR3 has 15 amino acids.

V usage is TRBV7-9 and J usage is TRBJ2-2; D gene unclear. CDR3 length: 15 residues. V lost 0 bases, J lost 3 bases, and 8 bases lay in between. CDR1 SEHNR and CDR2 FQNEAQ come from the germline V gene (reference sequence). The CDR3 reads CASSLAGMDTGELFF. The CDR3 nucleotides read TGTGCCAGCAGCTTAGCTGGGATGGACACCGGGGAGCTGTTTTTT.

For the CDR3, the DNA is TGTGCCAGCACCCTATCCTACGAGCAGTACTTC. Its protein is CASTLSYEQYF. The V gene is TRBV2, the J gene TRBJ2-7; D remains ambiguous. The CDR3 totals 11 residues. V was shortened by 7 bases and J by 1 base, with 5 bases between the two germline ends. In germline, CDR1 is SNHLY, CDR2 FYNNEI. The full variable domain, rest sourced from reference TRBV2 and TRBJ2-7, is EPEVTQTPSHQVTQMGQEVILRCVPISNHLYFYWYRQILGQKVEFLVSFYNNEISEKSEIFDDQFSVERPDGSNFTLKIRSTKLEDSAMYFCASTLSYEQYFGPGTRLTVT.

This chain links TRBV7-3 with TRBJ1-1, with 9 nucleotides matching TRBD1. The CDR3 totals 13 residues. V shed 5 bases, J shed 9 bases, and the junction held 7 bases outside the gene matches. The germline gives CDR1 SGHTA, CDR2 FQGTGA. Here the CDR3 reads CASSAPGQGQAFF. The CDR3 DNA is TGTGCCAGCAGCGCTCCGGGACAGGGCCAAGCTTTCTTT.

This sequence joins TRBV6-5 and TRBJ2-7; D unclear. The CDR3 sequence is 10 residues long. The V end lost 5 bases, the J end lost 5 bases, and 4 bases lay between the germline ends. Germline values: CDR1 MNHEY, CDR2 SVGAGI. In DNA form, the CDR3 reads TGTGCCAGCAGTGTAGACGAGCAGTACTTC. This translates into CASSVDEQYF.

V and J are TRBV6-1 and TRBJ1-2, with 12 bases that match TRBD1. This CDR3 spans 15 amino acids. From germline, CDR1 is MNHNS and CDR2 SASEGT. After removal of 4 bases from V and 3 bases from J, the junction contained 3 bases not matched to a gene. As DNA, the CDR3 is TGTGCCAGCAGTGGGGACAGGGGGCATGACTATGGCTACACCTTC. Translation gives CASSGDRGHDYGYTF.

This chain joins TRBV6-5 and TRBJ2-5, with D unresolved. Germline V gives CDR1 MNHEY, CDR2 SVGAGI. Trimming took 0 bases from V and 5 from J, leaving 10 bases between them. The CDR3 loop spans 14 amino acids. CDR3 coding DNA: TGTGCCAGCAGTTACTCGGATGAGCACGAGACCCAGTACTTC. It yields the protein CASSYSDEHETQYF.

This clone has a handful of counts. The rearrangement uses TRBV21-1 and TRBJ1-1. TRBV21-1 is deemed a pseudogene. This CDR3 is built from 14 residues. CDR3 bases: TGTGCCAGCCCCAATCGGGGGAAGAGGACTGAAGCTTTCTTT. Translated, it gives CASPNRGKRTEAFF.

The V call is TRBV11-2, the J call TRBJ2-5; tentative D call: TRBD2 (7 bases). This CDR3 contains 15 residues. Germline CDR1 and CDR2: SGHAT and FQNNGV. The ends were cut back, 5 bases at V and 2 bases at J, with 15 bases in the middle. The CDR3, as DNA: TGTGCCAGCAGCGCCGAGGGGGGGTTGCAAGAGACCCAGTACTTC. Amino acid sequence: CASSAEGGLQETQYF.

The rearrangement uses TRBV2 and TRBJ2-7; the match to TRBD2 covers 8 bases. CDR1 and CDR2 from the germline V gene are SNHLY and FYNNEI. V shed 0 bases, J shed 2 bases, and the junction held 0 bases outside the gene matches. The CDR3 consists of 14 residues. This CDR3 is CASSEASGTYEQYF. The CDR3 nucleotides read TGTGCCAGCAGTGAAGCTAGCGGGACCTACGAGCAGTACTTC.

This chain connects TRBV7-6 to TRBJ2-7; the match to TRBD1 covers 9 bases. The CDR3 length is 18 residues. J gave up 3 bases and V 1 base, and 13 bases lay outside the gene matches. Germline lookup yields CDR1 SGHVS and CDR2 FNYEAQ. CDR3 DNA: TGTGCCAGCAGCTTAGGCCCGGGACAGGGAAGCTTTTTCTACGAGCAGTACTTC. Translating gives CASSLGPGQGSFFYEQYF.

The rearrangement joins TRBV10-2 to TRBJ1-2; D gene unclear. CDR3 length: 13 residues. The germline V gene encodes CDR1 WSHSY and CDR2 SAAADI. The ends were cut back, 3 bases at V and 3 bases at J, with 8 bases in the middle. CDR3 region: CASSDSPYYGYTF. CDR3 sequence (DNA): TGCGCCAGCAGTGACTCCCCGTACTATGGCTACACCTTC.

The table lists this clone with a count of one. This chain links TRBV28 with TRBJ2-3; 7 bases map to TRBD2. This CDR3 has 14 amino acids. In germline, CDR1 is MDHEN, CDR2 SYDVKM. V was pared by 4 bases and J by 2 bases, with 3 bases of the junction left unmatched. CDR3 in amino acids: CASSSSGNTDTQYF. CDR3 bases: TGTGCCAGCAGTTCTAGCGGTAACACAGATACGCAGTATTTT.